This T cell receptor beta chain derives from a study of vaccination and CD4 T cells after COVID-19. On this clonotype: Antigen specificity is unknown.

The V gene's germline CDR1 is DFQATT and CDR2 SNEGSKA (reference sequence). The CDR3 length is 13 residues. Trimming took 6 bases from V and 7 from J; bases not matched to a gene: 5. Sample treatment: roughly 10-day PBMC culture with coronavirus spike peptide pools or control peptides (ViraFEST assay). Peptide pool stimulation in ViraFEST expanded antigen-specific T cells, whose TCRs were then sequenced. With 8.5 to 10 ug/ml peptide pools and roughly 9 IU/ml IL-2, PBMCs were cultured at some 2 million per well. Sequencing of DNA taken from cultured CD4+ T cells relied on the Oncomine TCR Beta short-read assay. TCRdb reanalysed the PCR reads using MiXCR and keeps one entry per CDR3 protein. The sample records approximately 16,000 distinct CDR3 sequences, around half being singletons.

The chain is built from TRBV20-1 and TRBJ1-6, with 8 bases aligning to TRBD1. Here the sequenced sample was CD4+ T cells from blood, cultured in vitro, taken before SARS-CoV-2 vaccination. This TCR was recovered from a human donor who had recovered from COVID-19. CDR3 loop: CSAPGQANSPLHF. CDR3 coding DNA: TGCAGTGCGCCGGGACAGGCAAATTCACCCCTCCACTTT.